This entry features one TCR beta chain sequence. This CDR3 is built from 17 residues. The V end was cut by 4 bases, the J end by 0 bases, with 19 bases between. Germline loops: CDR1 SGHRS, CDR2 YFSETQ. This record belongs to a study of blood T cell repertoires in COVID-19. Authors' processing steps: Scientists estimated how many nucleated cells there were by amplifying reference gene primers. Measured with immunoSEQ multiplex PCR; TCRdb has only the in-frame clones, and not every one. From that table come the V and J calls and clone size; the DNA was used to work out D and trimming. The repertoire holds fewer than 200,000 clones, with around 80% as singletons.

This TCR came from a woman in her 70s who had recovered from COVID-19. The chain combines TRBV5-1 with TRBJ1-1; tentatively, D is TRBD1 (6 bases). The sequencing sample was made of peripheral blood. CDR3 sequence reads: CASSGRGGAGLNTEAFF. CDR3 DNA: TGCGCCAGCAGCGGGCGCGGGGGCGCGGGGCTGAACACTGAAGCTTTCTTT. Based on the CDR3 plus reference TRBV5-1 and TRBJ1-1, the full variable domain is KAGVTQTPRYLIKTRGQQVTLSCSPISGHRSVSWYQQTPGQGLQFLFEYFSETQRNKGNFPGRFSGRQFSNSRSEMNVSTLELGDSALYLCASSGRGGAGLNTEAFFGQGTRLTVV.